The 22 T cell receptor beta chains in this list originate from one sample, sequenced in a study of sequential checkpoint blockade in melanoma (dated by TCRdb to the late 2010s). The treatment or condition label of this sample denotes: randomized to nivolumab then ipilimumab (arm A) or the reverse (arm B). Preparation of the library involved the immunoSEQ multiplex PCR assay. TCRdb obtained this table from immuneACCESS and retained in-frame rearrangements with V and J assigned. These tables miss some clones; where compared with another copy, unresolved V genes account for less than half of the shortfall, and the remainder is unexplained. Recorded for this sample are 10,000 to 15,000 clones; roughly 80% of them occurred a single time. About a tenth of the sample lies in the top ten. This sample comprised CD8+ T cells sorted from blood (inferred from file names), obtained from a patient given nivolumab and ipilimumab in sequence. These receptors were collected from a human donor with melanoma.

This clone is deemed medium-sized. The chain couples TRBV7-8 to TRBJ2-2; 9 bases agree with TRBD2. V was clipped by 5 bases and J by 6 bases; unmatched bases: 10. The CDR3 has 16 residues. Germline CDR1 SGHVS, CDR2 FQNEAQ. CDR3 nucleotides: TGTGCCAGCAGCGGGCCGTCCGGCGGGAGGGCCGGGGAGCTGTTTTTT. Residues: CASSGPSGGRAGELFF.

The rearrangement uses TRBV27 and TRBJ2-1; D is undetermined. Trimming took 4 bases from V and 0 from J, leaving 16 bases between them. In germline, CDR1 is MNHEY, CDR2 SMNVEV (reference sequence). The CDR3 loop spans 17 amino acids. The CDR3 coding sequence is TGTGCCAGCAGTTGGAAGTTTTCGACAAGCTCCTACAATGAGCAGTTCTTC. Its protein product is CASSWKFSTSSYNEQFF.

The chain combines TRBV7-8 with TRBJ2-7; D possibly corresponds to TRBD2 (5 bases). V lost 3 bases and J lost 5, with 14 bases in between. CDR3 length equals 14 residues. CDR1 and CDR2 from the germline V gene are SGHVS and FQNEAQ. The CDR3 DNA follows: TGTGCCAGCAGCTTTGAAACTAGACTCCACGAGCAGTACTTC. Amino acids: CASSFETRLHEQYF.

The chain combines TRBV7-6 with TRBJ2-7; possibly TRBD2 for D (5 bases). Germline CDR1 reads SGHVS; CDR2 reads FNYEAQ. Trimming stripped 2 bases from V and 6 bases from J, with 11 bases between. The CDR3 covers 13 residues. CDR3 coding DNA: TGTGCCAGCAGCTTACCGGGCCGGGGCGAGCAGTACTTC. It is translated as CASSLPGRGEQYF.

The chain has TRBV7-9 and TRBJ1-1, with TRBD1 as a possible D gene (5 bases). The CDR3 has 13 residues. V lost 7 bases and J 4 bases, leaving 13 bases between the germline ends. CDR1 is SEHNR, CDR2 FQNEAQ, per germline (reference sequence). CDR3: CASKRGASTEAFF. CDR3 sequence (DNA): TGTGCCAGCAAAAGGGGCGCGAGCACTGAAGCTTTCTTT.

V is TRBV27 and J is TRBJ2-7; TRBD1 aligns across 11 bases. V dropped 4 bases and J dropped 2; count of bases not matched to a gene: 4. The CDR3 spans 15 residues. CDR1 and CDR2 from the germline V gene are MNHEY and SMNVEV (reference sequence). CDR3 amino acids: CASSWDRGRPYEQYF. The CDR3 DNA follows: TGTGCCAGCAGTTGGGACAGGGGGAGACCCTACGAGCAGTACTTC.

The V call is TRBV27, the J call TRBJ2-7; D perhaps matches TRBD1 (8 bases). The germline CDR1 and CDR2 sequences are MNHEY and SMNVEV (reference sequence). This CDR3 is built from 17 residues. V gave up 9 bases and J gave up 5 bases, with 29 bases separating them. The CDR3, as DNA: TGTGCCAGTTCCGGGACAGGAGGGGGAGGGCCTATTAACGAGCAGTACTTC. Its protein is CASSGTGGGGPINEQYF.

Concerning this clone itself: An end of the junction does not agree with germline; a read error may underlie this. The chain links TRBV5-1 to TRBJ2-7; D might be TRBD1 (6 bases). CDR3 length: 14 amino acids. From germline, CDR1 is SGHRS and CDR2 YFSETQ. The CDR3 coding sequence is TGTGCCAGCAGCTTGTCAGGGGCGCCCCACGAGCAGTACTTC. This codes for CASSLSGAPHEQYF.

This clone occurred once. The chain carries TRBV5-1 and TRBJ2-1, with TRBD2 matching over 14 bases. Trimming cost V 4 bases and J 8 bases; bases outside gene matches: 14. The CDR3 loop spans 18 amino acids. The germline V gene has CDR1 SGHRS and CDR2 YFSETQ. CDR3 loop: CASSPGTSGSWGYHEQFF. The CDR3 nucleotides read TGCGCCAGCAGCCCCGGGACTAGCGGGAGTTGGGGGTACCATGAGCAGTTCTTC.

The rearrangement uses TRBV5-4 and TRBJ2-7; D call uncertain. The CDR3 consists of 15 residues. CDR1 and CDR2 (germline): SGHNT, YYREEE (reference sequence). Trimming cost V 0 bases and J 1 base, with 11 bases left between them. The CDR3 DNA follows: TGTGCCAGCAGCTTGGTTTCCGGGTGGTCCTACGAGCAGTACTTC. It is translated as CASSLVSGWSYEQYF.

The V and J genes are TRBV27 and TRBJ2-7; D might be TRBD1 (6 bases). V was clipped by 6 bases and J by 0 bases, with 15 bases between them. The CDR3 length is 15 residues. The germline V gene has CDR1 MNHEY and CDR2 SMNVEV (reference sequence). CDR3 coding DNA: TGTGCCAGCAGCCGAGACCTACAGGGCTCCTACGAGCAGTACTTC. It is translated as CASSRDLQGSYEQYF.

This clone is categorized as medium-sized. The chain joins TRBV5-6 to TRBJ2-7, with 7 bases that match TRBD2. The CDR3 is 13 residues long. Germline loops: CDR1 SGHDT, CDR2 YYEEEE. J gave up 6 bases and V 1 base, and 4 bases lay outside the gene matches. CDR3 amino acids: CASSLWGGPEQYF. The CDR3 coding sequence is TGTGCCAGCAGCTTGTGGGGGGGACCCGAGCAGTACTTC.

The chain employs TRBV7-2 and TRBJ2-1; maybe TRBD2 (6 bases). The CDR3 contains 17 residues. The germline gives CDR1 SGHTA, CDR2 FQGNSA. Trimming left V 1 base short and J 1 base short, with 14 bases between. CDR3 amino acids: CASSLEWRDFSYNEQFF. The CDR3, as DNA: TGTGCCAGCAGCTTAGAATGGAGGGACTTTTCCTACAATGAGCAGTTCTTC.

This clone is judged medium-sized. CDR3 loop: CASSMVTGVGTEAFF. In DNA form, the CDR3 reads TGTGCCAGTAGTATGGTGACAGGGGTGGGCACTGAAGCTTTCTTT. The chain recombines TRBV19 with TRBJ1-1; 8 bases line up with TRBD1. The CDR3 extends over 15 amino acids. Germline values: CDR1 LNHDA, CDR2 SQIVND (reference sequence). After removal of 3 bases from V and 4 bases from J, the junction contained 7 bases not matched to a gene.

The chain joins TRBV5-1 to TRBJ1-4; D perhaps matches TRBD1 (6 bases). The CDR3 totals 14 residues. The germline V gene has CDR1 SGHRS and CDR2 YFSETQ. The ends were cut back, 4 bases at V and 8 bases at J, with 15 bases in the middle. The DNA of the CDR3 is TGCGCCAGCAGCCCGGGGGGGCCTAGCGAAAAACTGTTTTTT. Protein: CASSPGGPSEKLFF.

The V and J genes are TRBV11-2 and TRBJ1-5; 9 bases are shared with TRBD1. J gave up 2 bases and V 4 bases, and 3 bases lay outside the gene matches. CDR3 length: 15 amino acids. The germline gives CDR1 SGHAT, CDR2 FQNNGV. CDR3 sequence: CASSSGQGGNQPQHF. CDR3 in DNA: TGTGCCAGCAGCTCGGGACAGGGTGGCAATCAGCCCCAGCATTTT.

In its sample, this clone was seen once. The chain links TRBV7-9 to TRBJ2-5; D may be TRBD1 (6 bases). The DNA end is a closer match to TRBJ2-7, so the J assignment may be wrong. Per germline, CDR1 SEHNR and CDR2 FQNEAQ (reference sequence). CDR3 length equals 12 residues. The CDR3 here is CASRQGMGEQYF. CDR3 nucleotide sequence: TGTGCCAGCAGGCAGGGGATGGGCGAGCAGTACTTC.

This sequence joins TRBV28 and TRBJ2-7; TRBD2 is a possible D gene (7 bases). This CDR3 contains 12 residues. Trimming took 6 bases from V and 5 from J, leaving 11 bases between them. Germline CDR1 MDHEN, CDR2 SYDVKM. CDR3 amino acids: CASSWGGDEQYF. The CDR3 bases are TGTGCCAGCAGCTGGGGGGGCGACGAGCAGTACTTC.

Judged by abundance, this clone is medium-sized. The rearrangement joins TRBV5-4 to TRBJ2-1; 12 bases agree with TRBD1. Germline V lookup: CDR1 SGHNT, CDR2 YYREEE (reference sequence). The V segment lost 1 base and the J segment 7 bases; nucleotides outside the gene matches: 6. This CDR3 is 16 amino acids long. The CDR3 region is CASSLQGQGAQNEQFF. The CDR3, as DNA: TGTGCCAGCAGCTTGCAGGGACAGGGGGCGCAGAATGAGCAGTTCTTC.

The chain is built from TRBV9 and TRBJ2-7; the D gene is possibly TRBD1 (7 bases). The CDR3 runs to 17 residues. V lost 3 bases and J 1 base, leaving 20 bases between the germline ends. Germline lookup yields CDR1 SGDLS and CDR2 YYNGEE. CDR3 bases: TGTGCCAGCAGCGCTGACAGGGAGGTTGGTGGATCCTACGAGCAGTACTTC. Its translation: CASSADREVGGSYEQYF.

In regard to this clone: The sample holds other DNA sequences that translate to the same CDR3. The CDR3 here is CASRSGQGANEQYF. The CDR3 nucleotides read TGCGCCAGCCGGTCGGGGCAGGGGGCCAATGAGCAGTACTTC. V is TRBV10-1 and J is TRBJ2-7; 8 bases align to TRBD1. The V and J ends lost 8 bases and 7 bases, in that order; junction bases with no gene match: 13. Germline values: CDR1 WNHNN, CDR2 SYGVQD (reference sequence). The CDR3 contains 14 residues.

The chain joins TRBV7-3 to TRBJ2-1; 10 bases agree with TRBD2. Germline V gene data show CDR1 as SGHTA and CDR2 as FQGTGA. Germline trimming cut 5 bases from V and 7 bases from J; bases unmatched to any gene: 8. The CDR3 contains 15 residues. CDR3 bases: TGTGCCAGCAGCCTCCATCCGGGACTAGCGAATGAGCAGTTCTTC. Protein product: CASSLHPGLANEQFF.